This T cell receptor beta chain was found in a study of OX40 agonist ivuxolimab in advanced cancers. Turning to the overall study: Ivuxolimab was an agonistic, fully human IgG2 monoclonal antibody directed against OX40 (CD134), a costimulatory receptor. Partial responses occurred in three dose-escalation patients: two with cutaneous melanoma and one with hepatocellular carcinoma. Of the roughly 54 patients in dose escalation, 19 had hepatocellular carcinoma, some 15 had melanoma, 9 had renal cell carcinoma and 9 had head and neck cancer. A male proportion of nearly 85% and a mean age of approximately 60 years, ranging from about 23 to 79, were recorded for the dose-escalation cohort. Intravenous ivuxolimab was administered to patients every 2 weeks at six dose levels: 0.01, 0.1, 0.3, 1.5, 3 and 10 mg/kg. The paper reports the monotherapy dose-escalation portion (N of about 54 patients) of the phase I ivuxolimab trial. Peripheral TCRbeta sequencing aimed to test whether ivuxolimab altered TCR sequence diversity and caused clonal T-cell expansion. Prior anti-PD-1, anti-PD-L1 or anti-CTLA-4 therapy was permitted, and checkpoint inhibitors had been received by more than 35% of dose-escalation patients.

Worth noting for this clone: What antigen it recognizes has not been identified. Nothing much larger sits one base from this clone, and base qualities are not available.

Genomic DNA was isolated from the sorted cells so that the TCRbeta CDR3 region could be sequenced. The immunoSEQ Assay was used for sequencing of TCRbeta CDR3 regions. TCRdb provides this immuneACCESS table in a form limited to in-frame rearrangements. Some clones are lacking; in checked studies, under half of them reflect an unresolved V gene, and why the rest are absent is not known. Here the sample has approximately 90,000 clones; over 75% occur a single time. In total, the top ten clones hold 0.25% to 0.35% of the sample. The germline V gene gives CDR1 as MNHNS and CDR2 as SASEGT. Trimming removed 1 base from V and 2 bases from J, leaving 9 bases between the germline ends. The CDR3 holds 14 amino acids from the cysteine to the phenylalanine. The read is trimmed to its CDR3 DNA, 42 bases read in frame from base 1. The trial excluded patients who had a history of autoimmune disease or who were on systemic immunosuppression. Peripheral blood for TCR sequencing was drawn from every dose cohort at baseline, at cycle 4 day 1 and at cycle 7 day 1. The samples were drawn from a first-in-human, open-label, multicenter phase I dose-escalation trial of ivuxolimab. Adults with locally advanced or metastatic melanoma, renal cell, hepatocellular, or head and neck squamous cell carcinoma were enrolled in the trial. Before TCR sequencing, CD4+ T cells and CD8+ T cells from peripheral blood were sorted into separate populations.

What the work shows at the level of the full study, not this receptor alone: In the 0.1-3.0 mg/kg groups, partial responders had among the lowest normalized peripheral clonal expansion, particularly in CD8+ T cells. On average, CD8+ T cells showed more expanded clones than CD4+ T cells after ivuxolimab. Clonal expansion of both CD4+ and CD8+ blood T cells was observed from baseline to week 6 at doses 0.1 to 3.0 mg/kg. Low levels of normalized T-cell clonal expansion were also seen in some patients who did not respond. The antigen specificity of the peripheral T cells that underwent clonal expansion was not determined.

The sample in question was CD4+ or CD8+ T cells sorted from blood, obtained in a trial of the OX40 agonist ivuxolimab. The sequence joins TRBV6-1 to TRBJ2-7; the D gene assignment is ambiguous. The TCR was taken from an adult with an advanced solid tumor such as melanoma, head and neck, liver or kidney cancer. CDR3 loop: CASSEVGRTYEQYF. The DNA is as follows: TGTGCCAGCAGTGAAGTAGGGCGGACCTACGAGCAGTACTTC.